The 22 T cell receptor beta chains in this list originate from one sample, sequenced in a study of Ad26.COV2.S vaccination and SARS-CoV-2 variants. Clones were read by immunoSEQ multiplex PCR, and TCRdb kept only the in-frame ones, dropping some. The repertoire holds hundreds of thousands of clones, with around 89% as singletons. The treatment is: approximately 18 received Ad26.COV2.S at low or high dose, single or two shots; 5 received placebo; per-sample allocation not given. The investigators took samples on day 63 after the first vaccine or placebo injection. Specimen: peripheral blood, collected in a trial of Ad26.COV2.S vaccine versus placebo. Source of these receptors: a person aged 18 to 65 who received the Ad26.COV2.S COVID-19 vaccine or a placebo.

The CDR3 spells CASRRSSTYGYTF. Here the CDR3 DNA reads TGTGCCAGCAGGCGGTCGAGTACCTATGGCTACACCTTC. V gene TRBV5-6 combines with J gene TRBJ1-2; D call uncertain. V dropped 5 bases and J dropped 4 bases, with 12 bases sitting between them. The CDR3 has 13 residues. Germline CDR1 is SGHDT and CDR2 is YYEEEE.

This clone was detected only once. This chain connects TRBV6-1 to TRBJ1-6, with TRBD1 matching 11 bases. From germline, CDR1 is MNHNS and CDR2 SASEGT. The CDR3 covers 15 residues. The junction had 5 bases not matched to a gene; V was cut back by 3 bases and J by 10 bases. The CDR3 sequence: CASSEWGQGGSPLHF. Here the CDR3 DNA reads TGTGCCAGCAGTGAGTGGGGACAGGGGGGCTCACCCCTCCACTTT.

The rearrangement joins TRBV11-3 to TRBJ2-1; 8 bases agree with TRBD2. This CDR3 has 14 amino acids. The V segment lost 2 bases and the J segment 9 bases; nucleotides outside the gene matches: 6. From germline, CDR1 is SGHNT and CDR2 YENEEA. The CDR3 DNA reads as TGTGCCAGCAGCTTAAACGGGGGGGGCGGTGAGCAGTTCTTC. Translation: CASSLNGGGGEQFF.

This rearrangement joins TRBV21-1 to TRBJ2-7; the table's D call of TRBD1 was not tested on the DNA. TRBV21-1 has pseudogene status. CDR3 length: 16 amino acids. CDR3 residues: CASSKGIWTATYEQYF. The CDR3 DNA sequence: TGTGCCAGCAGCAAAGGAATTTGGACAGCCACCTACGAGCAGTACTTC.

V gene TRBV19 combines with J gene TRBJ2-1, with 9 bases matching TRBD2. Unmatched junction bases numbered 4, after V lost 4 bases and J lost 6 bases. In germline, CDR1 is LNHDA, CDR2 SQIVND (reference sequence). There are 14 residues in the CDR3. CDR3 sequence (DNA): TGTGCCAGTAGTACGGGACTAGCTAGCAATGAGCAGTTCTTC. It specifies CASSTGLASNEQFF.

The CDR3 DNA is TGTGCCAGCTCACCGGTCTCCGGGGAGCTGTTTTTT. Residues: CASSPVSGELFF. This chain links TRBV18 with TRBJ2-2; D unclear. CDR1 is KGHSH and CDR2 is LQKENI in the germline V gene. Trimming removed 3 bases from V and 6 bases from J, with 5 bases in between. The CDR3 extends over 12 amino acids.

V gene TRBV19 combines with J gene TRBJ2-6; no definite D call. The germline gives CDR1 LNHDA, CDR2 SQIVND (reference sequence). The CDR3 has 16 residues. V was cut by 10 bases and J by 0 bases, with 16 bases left in between. The CDR3 here is CATKPQIGSGANVLTF. CDR3 coding DNA: TGTGCCACAAAACCGCAAATTGGCTCTGGGGCCAACGTCCTGACTTTC.

The chain uses TRBV5-1 and TRBJ1-1; D is undetermined. Trimming removed 2 bases at V and 4 bases at J, with 21 bases between. Germline V gene data show CDR1 as SGHRS and CDR2 as YFSETQ. This CDR3 region has 17 residues. CDR3 sequence: CASSLRLRAGRSTEAFF. DNA of the CDR3: TGCGCCAGCAGCTTACGACTTCGGGCTGGACGGAGCACTGAAGCTTTCTTT.

The chain is built from TRBV21-1 and TRBJ1-4. TRBV21-1 is described as a pseudogene. The CDR3 extends over 16 amino acids. The CDR3 loop reads CASSKKKGLAEGKLFF. The CDR3 DNA reads as TGTGCCAGCAGCAAAAAAAAGGGCCTCGCCGAAGGAAAACTGTTTTTT.

The chain joins TRBV9 to TRBJ1-2, with a tentative D call TRBD1 (5 bases). V shed 3 bases and J shed 4 bases, with 22 bases lying between them. The CDR3 has 17 amino acids. The germline gives CDR1 SGDLS, CDR2 YYNGEE. For the CDR3, the DNA is TGTGCCAGCAGCGCCACCCCTAGCAGGGAGAGGGGCTATGGCTACACCTTC. It specifies CASSATPSRERGYGYTF.

The chain employs TRBV25-1 and TRBJ2-5; D unresolved. Germline CDR1 is MGHDK and CDR2 is SYGVNS. The CDR3 contains 11 residues. The V end lost 0 bases, the J end lost 5 bases, and 1 base lay between the germline ends. The CDR3 reads CASSEYETQYF. The CDR3 nucleotides are TGTGCCAGCAGTGAATATGAGACCCAGTACTTC.

V is TRBV5-1 and J is TRBJ2-1; D possibly corresponds to TRBD2 (5 bases). The CDR3 covers 15 residues. CDR1 SGHRS and CDR2 YFSETQ come from the germline V gene. The germline V and J ends were trimmed by 4 bases and 2 bases, with 13 bases remaining between them. The CDR3 sequence: CASSGWRAPYNEQFF. For the CDR3, the DNA is TGCGCCAGCAGCGGGTGGCGGGCCCCCTACAATGAGCAGTTCTTC.

This chain connects TRBV2 to TRBJ1-3, with 10 bases aligning to TRBD1. This CDR3 contains 16 residues. J gave up 3 bases and V 6 bases, and 8 bases lay outside the gene matches. Germline V gene lookup returns CDR1 SNHLY and CDR2 FYNNEI. The CDR3 DNA sequence: TGTGCCAGCAGACGGACAGGGGGTAATTTTGGAAACACCATATATTTT. Amino acids: CASRRTGGNFGNTIYF.

This clone was counted only a few times. The chain joins TRBV12-3 or TRBV12-4 to TRBJ1-2; D uncertain. The CDR3 consists of 13 residues. Trimming took off 5 bases at V and 8 bases at J, with 15 bases between the two ends. The CDR3 reads CASSIDISQGYTF. The DNA of the CDR3 is TGTGCCAGCAGTATAGATATCAGCCAAGGCTACACCTTC.

The V call is TRBV3-1 (or the pseudogene TRBV3-2), the J call TRBJ2-5, with 7 bases fitting TRBD2. CDR1 and CDR2 (germline): LGHDT, YNNKEL (reference sequence). The J segment lost 5 bases and the V segment lost 1 base, leaving 10 bases of the junction unmatched. The CDR3 has 16 amino acids. The CDR3 DNA is TGTGCCAGCAGCCAAGTGGGGGGGAAAGGAGGTGAGACCCAGTACTTC. As protein: CASSQVGGKGGETQYF.

This rearrangement joins TRBV15 to TRBJ2-6; 8 bases are a match to TRBD2. V lost 0 bases and J lost 3; bases outside the gene matches: 1. Looked up from germline, CDR1 is LNHNV and CDR2 is YYDKDF (reference sequence). The CDR3 runs to 16 residues. In DNA, the CDR3 is TGTGCCACCAGCAGAGATAGCGGGGTTGGGGCCAACGTCCTGACTTTC. Translation gives CATSRDSGVGANVLTF.

The chain recombines TRBV28 with TRBJ2-7; D is possibly TRBD2 (6 bases). V lost 7 bases and J lost 3, with 10 bases in between. The CDR3 covers 12 residues. Germline CDR1 MDHEN, CDR2 SYDVKM. The CDR3 here is CASKGLIYEQYF. The DNA for the CDR3 is TGTGCCAGCAAGGGACTTATCTACGAGCAGTACTTC. The full variable domain, completed using reference TRBV28 and TRBJ2-7, is DVKVTQSSRYLVKRTGEKVFLECVQDMDHENMFWYRQDPGLGLRLIYFSYDVKMKEKGDIPEGYSVSREKKERFSLILESASTNQTSMYLCASKGLIYEQYFGPGTRLTVT.

J is TRBJ1-1 and V is TRBV19; D is possibly TRBD1 (6 bases). CDR1 and CDR2 (germline): LNHDA, SQIVND (reference sequence). V lost 3 bases and J lost 3, with 17 bases in between. The CDR3 is 16 residues long. CDR3 protein: CASSMGAAGWDTEAFF. The DNA of the CDR3 is TGTGCCAGTAGTATGGGGGCAGCAGGATGGGACACTGAAGCTTTCTTT.

V and J are TRBV2 and TRBJ2-4; TRBD1 aligns across 10 bases. This CDR3 has 14 residues. V trimming: 5 bases; J trimming: 7 bases; junction bases outside the gene matches: 5. Germline V gene sequence: CDR1 SNHLY, CDR2 FYNNEI. The CDR3 sequence is CASSWTGGGNIQYF. DNA of the CDR3: TGTGCCAGCAGTTGGACAGGGGGAGGGAACATTCAGTACTTC.

CDR3 sequence: CASSLFSGEGDEQFF. DNA of the CDR3: TGTGCCAGCAGCTTATTTTCAGGGGAAGGGGATGAGCAGTTCTTC. V is TRBV7-9 and J is TRBJ2-1, with D possibly TRBD1 on 6 matching bases. Trimming removed 2 bases at V and 8 bases at J, with 16 bases between. The germline CDR1 and CDR2 sequences are SEHNR and FQNEAQ (reference sequence). This CDR3 contains 15 residues.

The J gene is TRBJ1-1, the V gene TRBV6-5, with a possible D match to TRBD1 (5 bases). From germline, CDR1 is MNHEY and CDR2 SVGAGI. The CDR3 is 14 residues long. The germline V and J ends were trimmed by 5 bases and 4 bases, with 14 bases remaining between them. This chain's CDR3 is CASSRDPGVTEAFF. The CDR3, as DNA: TGTGCCAGCAGTAGGGACCCCGGGGTCACTGAAGCTTTCTTT.

The chain uses TRBV28 and TRBJ2-1; D perhaps matches TRBD2 (6 bases). Trimming removed 3 bases from V and 7 bases from J, with 16 bases in between. Germline CDR1 reads MDHEN; CDR2 reads SYDVKM. The CDR3 totals 15 residues. The DNA of the CDR3 is TGTGCCAGCAGTTTGAGGGCTAGCGTAGGGAATGAGCAGTTCTTC. This gives the protein CASSLRASVGNEQFF.